What follows are 28 T cell receptor beta chains derived from one specimen sequenced in a study of vaccination and CD4 T cells after COVID-19. The treatment is: approximately 10-day PBMC culture with coronavirus spike peptide pools or control peptides (ViraFEST assay). Sequencing of cultured CD4+ T cell DNA used the Oncomine TCR Beta short-read assay. TCRdb reanalysed the PCR reads using MiXCR and keeps one entry per CDR3 protein. The data contain 6,500 to 8,500 distinct CDR3 sequences, just under 75% of them singletons. No antigens are known for them. Source material: CD4+ T cells from blood, cultured in vitro. All receptors come from a human donor who had recovered from COVID-19.

This clonotype is termed medium-sized. The rearrangement joins TRBV20-1 to TRBJ2-7; the match to TRBD1 covers 7 bases. In germline, CDR1 is DFQATT, CDR2 SNEGSKA (reference sequence). The CDR3 loop spans 15 amino acids. V lost 1 base and J lost 6; bases outside the gene matches: 12. This chain's CDR3 is CSARGYDRVWGEQYF. In DNA, the CDR3 is TGCAGTGCTAGAGGTTACGACAGGGTGTGGGGCGAGCAGTACTTC.

The sample holds a few counts of this clonotype. The CDR3, as DNA: TGTGCCAGCAGGCCCGGACAGGCGCCCGGCTACACCTTC. Translating gives CASRPGQAPGYTF. J is TRBJ1-2 and V is TRBV27; 7 bases are shared with TRBD1. The CDR3 contains 13 residues. The germline V gene has CDR1 MNHEY and CDR2 SMNVEV (reference sequence). Trimming removed 6 bases from V and 8 bases from J; junction bases left unmatched: 9.

This rearrangement joins TRBV20-1 to TRBJ2-7; possibly TRBD1 for D (6 bases). The germline CDR1 and CDR2 sequences are DFQATT and SNEGSKA (reference sequence). This CDR3 region has 12 residues. The ends were cut back, 2 bases at V and 6 bases at J, with 11 bases in the middle. CDR3 in amino acids: CSARYRDGEQYF. CDR3 nucleotides: TGCAGTGCTAGATACAGGGACGGCGAGCAGTACTTC.

This clonotype was counted a few times. The chain employs TRBV7-2 and TRBJ2-5; the D call may be TRBD1 or TRBD2 (5 bases each). Between the trimmed V and J ends, which lost 10 bases and 5 bases, there was a span of 17 bases. The CDR3 spans 13 residues. Looked up from germline, CDR1 is SGHTA and CDR2 is FQGNSA. In DNA, the CDR3 is TGTGCCACAACCACGGGGCCGGAGGAGACCCAGTACTTC. Translation gives CATTTGPEETQYF.

This chain links TRBV20-1 with TRBJ2-7; perhaps TRBD1 as D (6 bases). The CDR3 contains 12 residues. The germline V and J ends were trimmed by 5 bases and 3 bases, with 11 bases remaining between them. Germline loops: CDR1 DFQATT, CDR2 SNEGSKA (reference sequence). CDR3 sequence reads: CSAPGTLYEQYF. In DNA form, the CDR3 reads TGCAGTGCTCCCGGGACACTCTACGAGCAGTACTTC.

This chain uses TRBV2 with TRBJ2-2; 10 positions agree with TRBD2. The CDR3 length is 14 residues. V was clipped by 10 bases and J by 3 bases; unmatched bases: 5. Germline CDR1 and CDR2: SNHLY and FYNNEI. The CDR3 is CATLAGGHTGELFF. Written as DNA, the CDR3 is TGTGCCACCTTAGCGGGAGGTCACACCGGGGAGCTGTTTTTT.

This clonotype was recorded a few times. The rearrangement uses TRBV15 and TRBJ1-5, with 9 bases that match TRBD1. CDR1 is LNHNV and CDR2 is YYDKDF in the germline V gene (reference sequence). The junction had 7 bases not matched to a gene; V was cut back by 3 bases and J by 4 bases. This CDR3 has 16 residues. The CDR3 region has the DNA TGTGCCACCAGCAGGCCGGACAGGGGAATTAATCAGCCCCAGCATTTT. Protein sequence: CATSRPDRGINQPQHF.

The genes are TRBV7-6 and TRBJ2-1, with D tentatively TRBD2 (5 bases). CDR1 SGHVS and CDR2 FNYEAQ come from the germline V gene. V lost 5 bases and J 10 bases, leaving 30 bases between the germline ends. The CDR3 extends over 18 amino acids. CDR3 bases: TGTGCCAGCAGCAAGTTGGTTATTGCTAGCCGGAGTGTAGACGAGCAGTTCTTC. As protein: CASSKLVIASRSVDEQFF.

This rearrangement joins TRBV5-1 to TRBJ1-1; TRBD1 aligns across 9 bases. This CDR3 spans 13 amino acids. Trimming removed 4 bases from V and 4 bases from J; junction bases left unmatched: 2. The V gene's germline CDR1 is SGHRS and CDR2 YFSETQ. Here the CDR3 reads CASSQTGGTEAFF. As DNA, the CDR3 is TGCGCCAGCAGCCAGACAGGGGGCACTGAAGCTTTCTTT.

This clonotype was observed a handful of times. This rearrangement joins TRBV6-1 to TRBJ1-2; tentatively, D is TRBD1 (5 bases). Germline CDR1 is MNHNS and CDR2 is SASEGT. The CDR3 consists of 18 residues. Trimming took off 5 bases at V and 5 bases at J, with 27 bases between the two ends. The CDR3 loop is CASSPYRDRTRVGYGYTF. As DNA, the CDR3 is TGTGCCAGCAGTCCATACCGGGACCGGACGCGTGTAGGGTATGGCTACACCTTC.

A note on this clonotype: This clone may be a read error of a much larger clone one base away. The J gene is TRBJ2-7, the V gene TRBV27, with TRBD1 matching over 7 bases. Germline loops: CDR1 MNHEY, CDR2 SMNVEV (reference sequence). V lost 5 bases to trimming and J lost 3 bases; unmatched junction nucleotides: 7. The CDR3 has 14 residues. The CDR3 DNA sequence: TGTGCCAGCAGTCCCGGGACAGACCTCTACGAGCAGTACTTC. Translating it yields CASSPGTDLYEQYF.

This rearrangement joins TRBV12-3 or TRBV12-4 to TRBJ1-5; D call uncertain. V was shortened by 3 bases and J by 2 bases, with 11 bases between the two germline ends. This CDR3 has 15 amino acids. CDR3 sequence reads: CASSLYGSGNQPQHF. The CDR3 DNA is TGTGCCAGCAGTTTGTATGGGAGCGGCAATCAGCCCCAGCATTTT.

The chain has TRBV28 and TRBJ1-5; a weak D match, TRBD1 (5 bases). Between the trimmed V and J ends, which lost 7 bases and 5 bases, there was a span of 15 bases. CDR3 length: 14 amino acids. Germline V gene sequence: CDR1 MDHEN, CDR2 SYDVKM. The CDR3 sequence: CASTPTASDQPQHF. CDR3 nucleotides: TGTGCCAGCACCCCGACAGCCTCCGATCAGCCCCAGCATTTT.

The genes are TRBV15 and TRBJ2-7, with 10 bases matching TRBD2. CDR3 length: 16 residues. Germline-derived CDR1 and CDR2 are LNHNV and YYDKDF (reference sequence). J lost 2 bases, V lost 2 bases, and 6 bases had no gene match. The CDR3 reads CATSRLGTSGTYEQYF. CDR3 DNA: TGTGCCACCAGCAGATTGGGAACTAGCGGGACCTACGAGCAGTACTTC.

This clonotype was recorded only once. The gene calls are TRBV7-2 and TRBJ1-5; D is ambiguous. Between the trimmed V and J ends, which lost 5 bases and 9 bases, there was a span of 14 bases. This CDR3 has 13 residues. Germline V gives CDR1 SGHTA, CDR2 FQGNSA. This CDR3 reads CASSRFEGSPQHF. CDR3 bases: TGTGCCAGCAGCCGGTTTGAGGGCTCGCCCCAGCATTTT.

This clonotype has just a few counts. This sequence joins TRBV30 and TRBJ2-5, with D unclear. Trimming stripped 1 base from V and 5 bases from J, with 11 bases between. This CDR3 has 13 residues. Germline-derived CDR1 and CDR2 are GTSNPN and SVGIG (reference sequence). CDR3 nucleotide sequence: TGTGCCTGGAGTGACGGCAATAGGGAGACCCAGTACTTC. Translating gives CAWSDGNRETQYF.

This clonotype counts as large. The V and J genes are TRBV6-5 and TRBJ2-7; 12 bases are a match to TRBD2. V lost 4 bases, J lost 4 bases, and 5 bases stayed unmatched. This CDR3 is 15 amino acids long. Germline V gene data show CDR1 as MNHEY and CDR2 as SVGAGI. CDR3 residues: CASSFGLAGFYEQYF. In DNA, the CDR3 is TGTGCCAGCAGTTTCGGACTAGCGGGATTTTACGAGCAGTACTTC.

The V and J genes are TRBV20-1 and TRBJ1-5; D is ambiguous. In germline, CDR1 is DFQATT, CDR2 SNEGSKA (reference sequence). V was cut by 0 bases and J by 7 bases, with 13 bases left in between. The CDR3 length is 14 residues. CDR3 amino acids: CSARDSLMGQPQHF. As DNA, the CDR3 is TGCAGTGCTAGAGATTCTCTAATGGGGCAGCCCCAGCATTTT.

In its sample, this clonotype ranks as medium-sized (0.01 to 0.1%). This rearrangement joins TRBV28 to TRBJ2-5, with D tentatively TRBD1 (6 bases). CDR1 is MDHEN and CDR2 is SYDVKM in the germline V gene. V was pared by 5 bases and J by 6 bases, with 16 bases between. CDR3 length: 14 amino acids. CDR3 loop: CASSIQGLQQTQYF. DNA for the CDR3: TGTGCCAGCAGTATACAGGGTCTTCAACAGACCCAGTACTTC. Full variable domain (rest looked up from reference TRBV28 and TRBJ2-5): DVKVTQSSRYLVKRTGEKVFLECVQDMDHENMFWYRQDPGLGLRLIYFSYDVKMKEKGDIPEGYSVSREKKERFSLILESASTNQTSMYLCASSIQGLQQTQYFGPGTRLLVL.

This clonotype occurred a few times. This sequence joins TRBV7-2 and TRBJ1-6; D gene uncertain. The germline gives CDR1 SGHTA, CDR2 FQGNSA. The CDR3 consists of 14 residues. The V and J ends lost 5 bases and 2 bases respectively, with 7 bases between them. CDR3 in DNA: TGTGCCAGCAGCACCCAAGCCTATAATTCACCCCTCCACTTT. Translated, it gives CASSTQAYNSPLHF.

This sequence joins TRBV5-1 and TRBJ2-1, with D unclear. Trimming stripped 0 bases from V and 2 bases from J, with 6 bases between. The CDR3 is 14 residues long. CDR1 SGHRS and CDR2 YFSETQ come from the germline V gene. In DNA, the CDR3 is TGCGCCAGCAGCTTGGCGGCGCCCTACAATGAGCAGTTCTTC. Translated: CASSLAAPYNEQFF.

This clonotype was seen a single time. This sequence joins TRBV6-5 and TRBJ2-2, with D unresolved. Germline CDR1 MNHEY, CDR2 SVGAGI. V was cut by 4 bases and J by 4 bases, with 10 bases left in between. This CDR3 contains 14 residues. In nucleotides, the CDR3 is TGTGCCAGCAGTTCCCGGACCCTCACCGGGGAGCTGTTTTTT. This translates into CASSSRTLTGELFF.

This clonotype was observed a handful of times. This sequence joins TRBV28 and TRBJ1-5; D might be TRBD1 (6 bases). Germline values: CDR1 MDHEN, CDR2 SYDVKM. There are 11 residues in the CDR3. CDR3 nucleotide sequence: TGTGCATGTGGGGGCGGACAGCCCCAGCATTTT. Amino acids: CACGGGQPQHF.

The chain carries TRBV20-1 and TRBJ2-3; TRBD1 matches 7 bases. Trimming at V came to 6 bases and at J to 0 bases, leaving 6 bases not matched to a gene. The CDR3 totals 14 residues. The V gene's germline CDR1 is DFQATT and CDR2 SNEGSKA (reference sequence). The CDR3: CSASRQGSTDTQYF. The CDR3 DNA follows: TGCAGTGCCTCCCGACAGGGAAGCACAGATACGCAGTATTTT.

This chain connects TRBV6-1 to TRBJ2-5, with no clear D. The germline CDR1 and CDR2 sequences are MNHNS and SASEGT. V was clipped by 0 bases and J by 3 bases, with 8 bases between them. The CDR3 runs to 14 residues. The CDR3 here is CASSEAAAEETQYF. In DNA form, the CDR3 reads TGTGCCAGCAGTGAAGCGGCGGCGGAAGAGACCCAGTACTTC.

The V and J genes are TRBV4-2 and TRBJ2-6; D is possibly TRBD1 (6 bases). Per germline, CDR1 LGHNA and CDR2 YNFKEQ. Trimming pared 3 bases from V and 0 bases from J, leaving 15 bases between. The length of the CDR3 is 18 residues. The CDR3 reads CASSHTTGLSSGANVLTF. Here the CDR3 DNA reads TGTGCCAGCAGCCACACGACAGGCCTAAGCTCTGGGGCCAACGTCCTGACTTTC.

The chain links TRBV20-1 to TRBJ2-7; D gene ambiguous. V lost 6 bases and J 2 bases, leaving 17 bases between the germline ends. Germline V gene data show CDR1 as DFQATT and CDR2 as SNEGSKA (reference sequence). The CDR3 runs 14 residues. DNA of the CDR3: TGCAGTGCCCCCCTATGGGAAACAACCTACGAGCAGTACTTC. Its protein is CSAPLWETTYEQYF.

The J gene is TRBJ2-7, the V gene TRBV4-3; TRBD1 is a possible D gene (6 bases). V was clipped by 0 bases and J by 6 bases, with 21 bases between them. Germline V gene lookup returns CDR1 LGHNA and CDR2 YSLEER. The CDR3 consists of 17 residues. The CDR3 DNA reads as TGCGCCAGCAGCCAAGATCTAGTTCCAGGGGCCTTCCGCGAGCAGTACTTC. Protein: CASSQDLVPGAFREQYF.